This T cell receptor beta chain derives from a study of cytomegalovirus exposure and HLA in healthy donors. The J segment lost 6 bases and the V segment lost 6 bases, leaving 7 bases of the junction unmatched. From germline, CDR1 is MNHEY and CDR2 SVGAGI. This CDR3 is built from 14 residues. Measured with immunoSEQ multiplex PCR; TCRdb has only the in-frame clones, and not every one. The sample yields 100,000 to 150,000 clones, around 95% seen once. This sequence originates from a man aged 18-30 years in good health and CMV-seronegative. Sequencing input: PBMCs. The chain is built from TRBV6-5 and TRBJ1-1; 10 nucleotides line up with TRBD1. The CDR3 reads CASSLGQGGAEAFF. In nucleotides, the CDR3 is TGTGCCAGCAGCCTTGGACAGGGGGGAGCTGAAGCTTTCTTT.